Listed below are T cell receptor beta chains from one sample, sequenced in a study of regulatory dendritic cells for organ transplantation. Assay used: immunoSEQ multiplex PCR; TCRdb lists only in-frame clones, some missing. The sample includes fewer than 13,000 clones, just over 70% of them seen just once. The sample comprised memory CD8+ T cells from blood. The receptors were sampled from a human donor in good health. Each CDR3 is given with its conserved first and last residue. The D gene is left open where the match is weak. Not all rows give a size; the values are once, few, many and, for expanded clones, a class.

D	J	size	V	DNA	CDR3
.	TRBJ2-7	few	TRBV2	TGTGCCAGCAGTGCAGGAGCCGCCTACGAGCAGTACTTC	CASSAGAAYEQYF
.	TRBJ1-5	once	TRBV7-9	TGTGCCAGCAGCTCAAGAGAAAGCAATCAGCCCCAGCATTTT	CASSSRESNQPQHF
.	TRBJ1-3	.	TRBV10-3	TGTGCCATCAGCCGGACAGAGGATAGGGGAAACACCATATATTTT	CAISRTEDRGNTIYF
TRBD1	TRBJ1-1	.	TRBV13	TGTGCCAGCAGCCACCCGGGACAGGGGAACACTGAAGCTTTCTTT	CASSHPGQGNTEAFF
TRBD2	TRBJ2-6	.	TRBV4-3	TGCGCCAGCAGCCAAGATGGGACTACCGGGGCCAACGTCCTGACTTTC	CASSQDGTTGANVLTF
TRBD1	TRBJ1-5	.	TRBV5-4	TGTGCCAGCAGCACACTATCCTCAGGGGGCGGTCAGCCCCAGCATTTT	CASSTLSSGGGQPQHF
.	TRBJ1-5	.	TRBV15	TGTGCCACCCTGACTGGGGACGGCAATCAGCCCCAGCATTTT	CATLTGDGNQPQHF
.	TRBJ1-1	.	TRBV11-1	TGTGCCAGCAGCTTGGGGCATCGGACTGAAGCTTTCTTT	CASSLGHRTEAFF
TRBD1	TRBJ2-1	.	TRBV28	TGTGCCAGCAGTTTAACAGGGGTGGGCAATGAGCAGTTCTTC	CASSLTGVGNEQFF
TRBD1	TRBJ1-3	.	TRBV27	TGTGCCAGCAGTTTAACAGGGGGGTCTGGAAACACCATATATTTT	CASSLTGGSGNTIYF
.	TRBJ2-5	once	TRBV6-5	TGTGCCAGCAGTTACCTCCAGGGGTCGACCCAGTACTTC	CASSYLQGSTQYF
.	TRBJ2-7	.	TRBV5-4	TGTGCCAGCAGCTCCTCCGGGTACGAGCAGTACTTC	CASSSSGYEQYF
TRBD2	TRBJ2-1	few	TRBV18	TGTGCCAGCTCACCTAGCGGGGGGGCGAACCATGAGCAGTTCTTC	CASSPSGGANHEQFF
.	TRBJ2-3	.	TRBV27	TGTGCCAGCAGTTCCGTGGCCCCCGGTAGAACGCAGTATTTT	CASSSVAPGRTQYF
TRBD1	TRBJ1-2	.	TRBV6-5	TGTGCCAGCAGTTTCGTTACAGGGGGCGAAGGCTATGGCTACACCTTC	CASSFVTGGEGYGYTF
.	TRBJ2-3	.	TRBV21-1	TGTGCCAGCAGCCCAGCGGGCCTCAGAGGCACAGATACGCAGTATTTT	CASSPAGLRGTDTQYF
.	TRBJ2-7	.	TRBV6-5	TGTGCCAGCAGTTACTCGACCGACTACGAGCAGTACTTC	CASSYSTDYEQYF
.	TRBJ2-2	.	TRBV9	TGTGCCAGCAGCCCCTGGTTCGGAGCGGACACCGGGGAGCTGTTTTTT	CASSPWFGADTGELFF
.	TRBJ1-1	.	TRBV4-1	TGCGCCAGCAGCCAAGTGGGGATACAAGCAGCTTTCTTT	CASSQVGIQAAFF
TRBD1	TRBJ1-1	.	TRBV7-9	TGTGCCAGCAGCCCACGGGACAGGGTCGCGCAAAGCGCTGAAGCTTTCTTT	CASSPRDRVAQSAEAFF
TRBD2	TRBJ2-1	.	TRBV10-3	TGTGCCATCAGTGAGTCTTACGGGGGGGGAATACTGCCTTACAATGAGCAGTTCTTC	CAISESYGGGILPYNEQFF
.	TRBJ1-2	.	TRBV7-9	TGTGCCAGCCGAAATGGTTGGGCAGGGTATGGCTACACCTTC	CASRNGWAGYGYTF
TRBD1	TRBJ1-4	.	TRBV5-5	TGTGCCAGCAGCTGGGACAGGGTACGGACTAATGAAAAACTGTTTTTT	CASSWDRVRTNEKLFF
TRBD2	TRBJ2-5	few	TRBV27	TGTGCCAGCAGCTTTACTAGCGGACAAGAGACCCAGTACTTC	CASSFTSGQETQYF
TRBD1	TRBJ1-5	few	TRBV11-2	TGTGCCAGCAGCTTAGATCCTTTCAGGGGGCCCTGGGTGGATCAGCCCCAGCATTTT	CASSLDPFRGPWVDQPQHF
TRBD1	TRBJ1-2	.	TRBV5-4	TGTGCCAGCAGCTCCACTCGACAGGGGAGGTATGGCTACACCTTC	CASSSTRQGRYGYTF
TRBD2	TRBJ2-3	.	TRBV4-1	TGCGCCAGCAGCCCGGGCTTGGGTTGGTACTTTATCGGGAGGCCGGGAGATACGCAGTATTTT	CASSPGLGWYFIGRPGDTQYF
.	TRBJ2-1	.	TRBV29-1	TGCAGCGCCCTCCCGGCGGGTAATGAGCAGTTCTTC	CSALPAGNEQFF
TRBD2	TRBJ2-7	.	TRBV6-5	TGTGCCAGCAGCCCCATAGCGGGAAGCTCCTACGAGCAGTACTTC	CASSPIAGSSYEQYF
TRBD1	TRBJ2-7	few	TRBV7-9	TGTGCCACCCTCGAAGGGGGACAGGGGCCCTACGAGCAGTACTTC	CATLEGGQGPYEQYF
.	TRBJ2-3	.	TRBV5-6	TGTGCCAGTCAGAGGCCGAGGCAGTCCCTCACAGATACGCAGTATTTT	CASQRPRQSLTDTQYF
.	TRBJ2-3	.	TRBV9	TGTGCCAGCAGCGTAGTGGGGGGCGGGAAATCAGATACGCAGTATTTT	CASSVVGGGKSDTQYF
.	TRBJ1-2	.	TRBV2	TGTGCCAGCAGTGACAAACAGGTCTATGGCTACACCTTC	CASSDKQVYGYTF
.	TRBJ1-1	.	TRBV12-5	TGTGCTAGTGGTCCACCCGGTCCCCCTGAAGCTTTCTTT	CASGPPGPPEAFF
TRBD2	TRBJ2-1	.	TRBV15	TGTGCCACCAGCAGAGATCTCGCGGGAGGGGATAATGAGCAGTTCTTC	CATSRDLAGGDNEQFF
.	TRBJ2-3	.	TRBV11-2	TGTGCCAGCAGCTTAGTAGGCCGAGGCACAGATACGCAGTATTTT	CASSLVGRGTDTQYF
.	TRBJ1-1	.	TRBV10-3	TGTGCCATCAGTACAGAACAGCCGAACACTGAAGCTTTCTTT	CAISTEQPNTEAFF
TRBD2	TRBJ2-1	.	TRBV29-1	TGCAGCCCCGCGGGGGGAGGTGAGCAGTTCTTC	CSPAGGGEQFF